These 14 T cell receptor beta chains were sequenced from one sample in a study of blood T cell repertoires in COVID-19. Sequenced by immunoSEQ multiplex PCR; TCRdb stores in-frame clones only, minus some. The sample has 60,000 to 75,000 clones, around 86% seen once. Input material: peripheral blood. Every receptor here comes from a man in his forties or fifties with active COVID-19.

This chain links TRBV2 with TRBJ2-7, with no clear D. This CDR3 has 12 residues. Germline-derived CDR1 and CDR2 are SNHLY and FYNNEI. V lost 6 bases and J 3 bases, leaving 9 bases between the germline ends. CDR3 nucleotide sequence: TGTGCCAGCAGCCGAAACGGCTACGAGCAGTACTTC. It translates to CASSRNGYEQYF.

The chain recombines TRBV6-1 with TRBJ2-4; 9 bases match TRBD2. With V trimmed by 3 bases and J by 8 bases, 5 bases remained unmatched. CDR1 is MNHNS, CDR2 SASEGT, per germline. CDR3 size: 14 residues. CDR3 sequence reads: CASSDVGGGDIQYF. CDR3 in DNA: TGTGCCAGCAGTGACGTGGGCGGGGGGGACATTCAGTACTTC.

This clone appeared once. The rearrangement joins TRBV2 to TRBJ2-3; TRBD2 matches 8 bases. V trimming: 6 bases; J trimming: 14 bases; junction bases outside the gene matches: 10. Looked up from germline, CDR1 is SNHLY and CDR2 is FYNNEI. This CDR3 has 12 residues. The DNA of the CDR3 is TGTGCCAGCAGGGACTTAGCGGGATGTTGGTATTTT. It encodes CASRDLAGCWYF.

V and J are TRBV18 and TRBJ2-3, with 7 bases matching TRBD1. The CDR3 is 16 amino acids. Germline CDR1 is KGHSH and CDR2 is LQKENI. V shed 6 bases and J 2 bases; nucleotides not matched to a gene: 11. CDR3 in amino acids: CASSQQGLGNTDTQYF. The CDR3 DNA reads as TGTGCCAGCTCGCAACAGGGGTTGGGGAACACAGATACGCAGTATTTT.

This rearrangement joins TRBV5-1 to TRBJ2-5; 8 bases are a match to TRBD1. Per germline, CDR1 SGHRS and CDR2 YFSETQ. The CDR3 loop spans 15 amino acids. With 3 bases clipped from V and 2 bases from J, the junction kept 6 bases outside the gene matches. The CDR3 DNA follows: TGCGCCAGCAGCTGGACAGGGCTGAAACAAGAGACCCAGTACTTC. This translates into CASSWTGLKQETQYF.

CDR3 region: CASSPQPAGTNNQPQHF. The CDR3 DNA sequence: TGTGCCAGCAGCCCACAGCCCGCCGGGACAAACAATCAGCCCCAGCATTTT. The rearrangement links TRBV6-2 or TRBV6-3 to TRBJ1-5; tentatively, D is TRBD1 (6 bases). With 6 bases removed from V and 3 bases from J, the gap between germline ends came to 21 bases. From germline, CDR1 is MNHEY and CDR2 SVGEGT. This CDR3 spans 17 amino acids.

This clone has only one observation. This chain connects TRBV11-3 to TRBJ2-1; D is possibly TRBD1 (6 bases). Germline lookup yields CDR1 SGHNT and CDR2 YENEEA. Trimming left V 4 bases short and J 7 bases short, with 11 bases between. There are 13 residues in the CDR3. CDR3 in amino acids: CASSSGQPNEQFF. The CDR3 region has the DNA TGTGCCAGCAGCTCCGGACAGCCAAATGAGCAGTTCTTC.

The V call is TRBV11-3, the J call TRBJ1-2, with D possibly TRBD1 on 6 matching bases. The CDR3 is 13 amino acids. The germline V and J ends were trimmed by 5 bases and 9 bases, with 16 bases remaining between them. CDR1 is SGHNT, CDR2 YENEEA, per germline. CDR3 protein: CASSPRGRGSYTF. In DNA, the CDR3 is TGTGCCAGCAGCCCACGAGGCAGGGGCAGCTACACCTTC.

The gene calls are TRBV19 and TRBJ2-7, with a tentative D call TRBD2 (6 bases). V was trimmed by 0 bases and J by 6 bases, leaving 9 bases between them. This CDR3 is 13 amino acids long. Germline CDR1 LNHDA, CDR2 SQIVND (reference sequence). This chain's CDR3 is CASSIEGGAEQYF. The CDR3 DNA follows: TGTGCCAGTAGTATAGAAGGAGGGGCCGAGCAGTACTTC.

The chain combines TRBV7-9 with TRBJ1-5; a possible D gene is TRBD1 (5 bases). There are 14 residues in the CDR3. Germline lookup yields CDR1 SEHNR and CDR2 FQNEAQ (reference sequence). V was trimmed by 2 bases and J by 7 bases, leaving 12 bases between them. Here the CDR3 reads CASSLPQDGQPQHF. CDR3 sequence (DNA): TGTGCCAGCAGCTTACCACAGGATGGGCAGCCCCAGCATTTT.

The chain uses TRBV19 and TRBJ2-2; D is ambiguous. V shed 5 bases and J shed 1 base, with 2 bases lying between them. CDR1 is LNHDA, CDR2 SQIVND, per germline (reference sequence). CDR3 size: 12 residues. The CDR3 DNA sequence: TGTGCCAGTAGTCTGAACACCGGGGAGCTGTTTTTT. Its translation is CASSLNTGELFF.

This clone was observed a single time. The J gene is TRBJ2-3, the V gene TRBV7-8; a possible D gene is TRBD2 (6 bases). From germline, CDR1 is SGHVS and CDR2 FQNEAQ. The CDR3 sequence is 16 residues long. Trimming took off 0 bases at V and 2 bases at J, with 12 bases between the two ends. The CDR3 DNA is TGTGCCAGCAGCTTAGCGGCGGGACTTAACACAGATACGCAGTATTTT. Translating gives CASSLAAGLNTDTQYF.

The J gene is TRBJ1-2, the V gene TRBV7-9; no firm D call. The CDR3 covers 13 residues. Trimming removed 5 bases from V and 0 bases from J, with 7 bases in between. Germline V CDR1 and CDR2: SEHNR, FQNEAQ (reference sequence). CDR3 coding DNA: TGTGCCAGCAGCGGTCAGTCTAACTATGGCTACACCTTC. This gives the protein CASSGQSNYGYTF.

The chain carries TRBV3-1 (or the pseudogene TRBV3-2) and TRBJ2-1, with TRBD2 identical over 15 bases. Germline V gives CDR1 LGHDT, CDR2 YNNKEL (reference sequence). This CDR3 has 15 residues. With V trimmed by 5 bases and J by 8 bases, 4 bases remained unmatched. CDR3 in amino acids: CASSRTSGRVHEQFF. CDR3 coding DNA: TGTGCCAGCAGCAGGACTAGCGGGAGGGTCCATGAGCAGTTCTTC.